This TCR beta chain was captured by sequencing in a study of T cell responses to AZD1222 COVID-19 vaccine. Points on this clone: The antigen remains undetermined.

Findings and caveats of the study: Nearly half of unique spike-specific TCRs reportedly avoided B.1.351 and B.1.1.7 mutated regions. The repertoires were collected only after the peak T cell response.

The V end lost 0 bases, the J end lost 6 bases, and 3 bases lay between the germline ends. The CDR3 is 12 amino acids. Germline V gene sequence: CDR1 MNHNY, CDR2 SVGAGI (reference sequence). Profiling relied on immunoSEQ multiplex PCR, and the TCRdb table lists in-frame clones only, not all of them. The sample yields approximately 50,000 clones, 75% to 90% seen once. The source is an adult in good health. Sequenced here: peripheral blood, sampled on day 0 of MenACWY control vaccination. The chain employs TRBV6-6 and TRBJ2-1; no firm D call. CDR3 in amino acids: CASSYSGNEQFF. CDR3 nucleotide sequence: TGTGCCAGCAGTTACTCGGGCAATGAGCAGTTCTTC.